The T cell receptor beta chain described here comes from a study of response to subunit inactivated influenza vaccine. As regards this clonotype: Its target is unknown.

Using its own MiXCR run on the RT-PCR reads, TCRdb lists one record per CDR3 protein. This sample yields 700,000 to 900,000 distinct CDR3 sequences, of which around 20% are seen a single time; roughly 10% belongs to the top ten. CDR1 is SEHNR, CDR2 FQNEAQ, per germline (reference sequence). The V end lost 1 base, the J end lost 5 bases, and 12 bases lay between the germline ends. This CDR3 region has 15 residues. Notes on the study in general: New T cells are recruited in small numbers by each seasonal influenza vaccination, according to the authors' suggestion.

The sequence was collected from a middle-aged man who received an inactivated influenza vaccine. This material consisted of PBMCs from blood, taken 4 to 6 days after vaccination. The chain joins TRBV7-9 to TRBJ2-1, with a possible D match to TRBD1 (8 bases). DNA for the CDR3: TGTGCCAGCAGCTTAGACAGGGGGGGCCACAATGAGCAGTTCTTC. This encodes CASSLDRGGHNEQFF.